This is a list of T cell receptor beta chains from one sample in a study of OX40 agonist ivuxolimab in advanced cancers. Clones were sequenced by immunoSEQ multiplex PCR, and TCRdb holds only the in-frame ones, with some missing. The sample lists tens of thousands of clones, about nine tenths occurring once. The sequencing here drew on CD4+ or CD8+ T cells sorted from blood, taken in a trial of the OX40 agonist ivuxolimab. These receptors were taken from an adult with an advanced solid tumor such as melanoma, head and neck, liver or kidney cancer. CDR3s include the opening cysteine and the closing phenylalanine or tryptophan. A D gene is named only where the DNA matches it firmly. Not every row has a clone size; where given, it reads once, few, many or a size class.

v_gene	d_gene	j_gene	abundance	CDR3aa	CDR3nt
TRBV2	TRBD1	TRBJ1-2	NA	CASRKGQPNGYTF	TGTGCCAGCAGAAAGGGACAGCCTAATGGCTACACCTTC
TRBV4-2	TRBD2	TRBJ2-1	NA	CASSQLGEGYNEQFF	TGTGCCAGCAGCCAATTGGGGGAGGGCTACAATGAGCAGTTCTTC
TRBV9	NA	TRBJ2-1	once	CASSRGLSPSYNEQFF	TGTGCCAGCAGCCGTGGACTTTCCCCGTCCTACAATGAGCAGTTCTTC
TRBV7-2	TRBD1	TRBJ1-2	NA	CASSPWTGPVYGYTF	TGTGCCAGCAGCCCTTGGACAGGACCGGTCTATGGCTACACCTTC
TRBV27	NA	TRBJ2-5	once	CASRGLQETQYF	TGTGCCAGCAGGGGTCTCCAAGAGACCCAGTACTTC
TRBV6-5	NA	TRBJ2-1	NA	CASSYGTKGANEQFF	TGTGCCAGCAGTTACGGGACCAAAGGGGCCAATGAGCAGTTCTTC
TRBV9	NA	TRBJ2-1	NA	CASSVADVYNEQFF	TGTGCCAGCAGTGTAGCGGACGTTTACAATGAGCAGTTCTTC
TRBV2	NA	TRBJ2-7	NA	CASRLSFSYEQYF	TGTGCCAGCCGATTGTCCTTCTCCTACGAGCAGTACTTC
TRBV4-1	TRBD1	TRBJ1-4	NA	CASSHPIGTGGGKLFF	TGCGCCAGCAGCCACCCCATAGGGACAGGGGGCGGAAAACTGTTTTTT
TRBV5-1	TRBD1	TRBJ2-2	NA	CASSIPTGRKTLNTGELFF	TGCGCCAGCAGCATCCCGACAGGGCGAAAGACTCTTAACACCGGGGAGCTGTTTTTT
TRBV7-9	NA	TRBJ1-5	once	CASSLVRPYQPQHF	TGTGCCAGCAGCTTAGTTCGCCCCTATCAGCCCCAGCATTTT
TRBV30	TRBD2	TRBJ2-7	NA	CAWNPAGLAGVHEQYF	TGTGCCTGGAATCCTGCGGGACTAGCGGGAGTTCACGAGCAGTACTTC
TRBV12-5	NA	TRBJ2-1	NA	CASGWGRASNEQFF	TGTGCTAGTGGTTGGGGCCGGGCCTCCAATGAGCAGTTCTTC
TRBV2	TRBD1	TRBJ1-1	NA	CASSDPGTGGTEAFF	TGTGCCAGCAGTGACCCCGGGACAGGGGGCACTGAAGCTTTCTTT
TRBV6-5	NA	TRBJ2-1	NA	CASSYGGQINEQFF	TGTGCCAGCAGCTACGGGGGTCAGATCAATGAGCAGTTCTTC
TRBV9	TRBD1	TRBJ2-1	NA	CASSGTGVTYNEQFF	TGTGCCAGCAGCGGGACAGGGGTCACCTACAATGAGCAGTTCTTC
TRBV10-3	TRBD1	TRBJ2-7	NA	CAISESTGGIEQYF	TGTGCCATCAGTGAGTCGACAGGGGGAATAGAGCAGTACTTC
TRBV7-2	NA	TRBJ2-3	NA	CASSLKYFPDTQYF	TGTGCCAGCAGCTTAAAGTATTTCCCAGATACGCAGTATTTT
TRBV6-1	NA	TRBJ1-5	NA	CASSEPEGHQPQHF	TGTGCCAGCAGTGAGCCGGAGGGACATCAGCCCCAGCATTTT
TRBV9	NA	TRBJ2-2	NA	CASSVEITGLKKTGELFF	TGTGCCAGCAGCGTAGAGATCACGGGGCTAAAGAAAACCGGGGAGCTGTTTTTT
TRBV11-2	NA	TRBJ1-2	NA	CASSLPLAAAYGYGYTF	TGTGCCAGCAGCTTACCTCTGGCTGCCGCGTACGGATATGGCTACACCTTC
TRBV25-1	NA	TRBJ1-2	NA	CASSESTHGYTF	TGTGCCAGCAGTGAATCAACCCATGGCTACACCTTC
TRBV6-1	NA	TRBJ1-2	NA	CASSEIYGTAVYGYTF	TGTGCCAGCAGTGAAATATATGGGACGGCGGTCTATGGCTACACCTTC
TRBV2	NA	TRBJ1-3	NA	CASSVVSGNTIYF	TGTGCCAGCAGTGTAGTCTCTGGAAACACCATATATTTT
TRBV15	NA	TRBJ2-3	NA	CATSPPGDTQYF	TGTGCCACCAGCCCCCCCGGAGATACGCAGTATTTT
TRBV28	NA	TRBJ2-7	once	CASSLAGQTYEQYF	TGTGCCAGCAGTTTGGCGGGACAGACCTACGAGCAGTACTTC
TRBV9	NA	TRBJ1-5	NA	CASSVDGGGNQPQHF	TGTGCCAGCAGCGTAGATGGGGGGGGGAATCAGCCCCAGCATTTT
TRBV7-9	TRBD1	TRBJ1-1	NA	CASSLVRDRGGFF	TGTGCCAGCAGCTTAGTCCGGGACAGGGGGGGTTTCTTT
TRBV28	NA	TRBJ2-5	once	CASNPPDGENQETQYF	TGTGCCAGCAACCCCCCGGACGGGGAGAACCAAGAGACCCAGTACTTC
TRBV7-9	NA	TRBJ2-7	once	CASSQSGSITYEQYF	TGTGCCAGCAGCCAGAGCGGGTCTATAACCTACGAGCAGTACTTC
TRBV7-9	NA	TRBJ1-2	NA	CAVERAYGYTF	TGTGCGGTCGAGCGGGCCTATGGCTACACCTTC
TRBV2	TRBD2	TRBJ2-7	NA	CASRLAGSYEQYF	TGTGCCAGCAGACTAGCGGGTTCCTACGAGCAGTACTTC
TRBV11-2	NA	TRBJ2-7	NA	CASSSGVGTYEQYF	TGTGCCAGCAGCTCGGGAGTTGGGACCTACGAGCAGTACTTC
TRBV7-9	NA	TRBJ1-2	NA	CASSLVARMDFYTF	TGTGCCAGCAGCTTAGTAGCTAGAATGGATTTCTACACCTTC
TRBV14	NA	TRBJ1-2	NA	CASSQGITGIHYGYTF	TGTGCCAGCAGCCAAGGGATTACAGGGATCCACTATGGCTACACCTTC
TRBV4-1	TRBD2	TRBJ2-1	NA	CASTQGASGSDEQFF	TGCGCCAGCACCCAGGGGGCTAGCGGGAGCGATGAGCAGTTCTTC
TRBV28	NA	TRBJ1-5	NA	CASSLQVSNQPQHF	TGTGCCAGCAGTTTGCAGGTTAGCAATCAGCCCCAGCATTTT
TRBV18	NA	TRBJ2-5	NA	CASSPDRGLQETQYF	TGTGCCAGCTCACCGGATCGCGGACTGCAAGAGACCCAGTACTTC
TRBV7-3	TRBD2	TRBJ2-1	NA	CASSPAGGGSEQFF	TGTGCCAGCAGCCCAGCGGGAGGAGGGAGTGAGCAGTTCTTC
TRBV7-2	TRBD2	TRBJ2-1	NA	CASSYGGVNNEQFF	TGTGCCAGCAGTTACGGGGGGGTCAACAATGAGCAGTTCTTC
TRBV27	NA	TRBJ2-3	once	CASSFRDTQYF	TGTGCCAGCAGTTTTAGGGATACGCAGTATTTT
TRBV7-9	TRBD2	TRBJ2-7	once	CASSSGLAGETYEQYF	TGTGCCAGCAGCTCGGGACTAGCGGGGGAAACCTACGAGCAGTACTTC
TRBV7-6	NA	TRBJ2-5	NA	CASSFQGRETQYF	TGTGCCAGCAGCTTTCAGGGGAGAGAGACCCAGTACTTC
TRBV5-6	NA	TRBJ2-5	NA	CASSGVGPQETQYF	TGTGCCAGCAGCGGGGTGGGGCCCCAAGAGACCCAGTACTTC
TRBV11-2	NA	TRBJ1-3	NA	CASIPDWGGGNTIYF	TGTGCCAGCATCCCGGACTGGGGAGGAGGAAACACCATATATTTT
TRBV27	NA	TRBJ2-1	NA	CASSLIPNNEQFF	TGTGCCAGCAGTTTGATCCCTAACAATGAGCAGTTCTTC
TRBV6-1	NA	TRBJ2-2	NA	CASSGAGTSGELFF	TGTGCCAGCAGTGGCGCCGGGACGTCCGGGGAGCTGTTTTTT
TRBV6-6	TRBD2	TRBJ2-3	NA	CASSYAQGGPDTQYF	TGTGCCAGCAGTTACGCGCAGGGAGGGCCAGATACGCAGTATTTT